This T cell receptor (beta chain) was retrieved from a study of blood T cell repertoires in COVID-19. The ends were cut back, 8 bases at V and 10 bases at J, with 18 bases in the middle. The length of the CDR3 is 13 residues. TCRdb keeps only in-frame clones here, not all; method: immunoSEQ multiplex PCR. The sample holds over 250,000 clones, 85% seen once. Specimen: peripheral blood. J is TRBJ2-1 and V is TRBV12-3 or TRBV12-4; TRBD2 might be the D (5 bases). This receptor was obtained from a man aged 50-60 years with active or convalescent COVID-19. CDR3 coding DNA: TGTGCCAGCTCCTGGAACCGGGATGCGGAGCAGTTCTTC. The encoded protein is CASSWNRDAEQFF.